The TCR beta chain described here comes from a study of cytomegalovirus exposure and HLA in healthy donors. Study overall: Counted in an early data release were about 80 million unique TCRs from HLA-typed donors. Study-wide points: Productive status was seen about 87% or about 30% of the time for most TCR beta V segments in an earlier analysis. Most sequenced TCRs were rare (though some public TCRs occurred in many donors). Beyond CMV serostatus, there was no information to go on about immune exposure.

The CDR3 has 16 amino acids. The V and J ends lost 3 bases and 3 bases respectively, with 18 bases between them. Per germline, CDR1 SGHNT and CDR2 YYREEE (reference sequence). The study ran its PCR with 60 Vbeta and 13 Jbeta primers. Clones were sequenced by immunoSEQ multiplex PCR, and TCRdb holds only the in-frame ones, with some missing. Of about 140,000 clones listed, more than 80% are singletons. A word on this clone: Its antigen is currently unknown.

The V and J genes are TRBV5-4 and TRBJ2-5, with a possible D match to TRBD2 (6 bases). The receptor was derived from a woman aged 40 to 49 in good health and CMV-seropositive. What was sequenced was PBMCs. CDR3 protein: CASSWWVWGVEETQYF. The CDR3 DNA follows: TGTGCCAGCAGCTGGTGGGTGTGGGGGGTAGAAGAGACCCAGTACTTC.